Listed here is a single TCR beta chain. No cognate antigen has been identified for it. The sample holds no much larger clone one base away, and base qualities are not on file. Per the germline V gene (reference sequence), MNHNY is the CDR1 and SVGAGI is the CDR2. The cysteine opens and the phenylalanine closes a CDR3 of 15 amino acids. Only CDR3 DNA remains: 45 bases, in frame from the first base. Donors were healthy HIV-negative adults with no recently reported acute infections or vaccinations. Every donor was a Caucasian adult residing in Nashville, Tennessee, USA. For unsorted samples, some 87 million PBMCs were counted, and genomic DNA was extracted using the QIAamp DNA Blood Mini kit. Blood was collected by leukapheresis, and PBMCs were isolated by Ficoll-Histopaque density gradient centrifugation and then cryopreserved in liquid nitrogen vapor phase. This entry comes from a study of shared clonotypes between healthy human individuals (dated by TCRdb to about 2020). Some background on the complete study: A few men and two women, aged 18 to 49 years, made up the cohort. Blood TCR repertoires of about 5 healthy adults were deeply sequenced to estimate repertoire size and the extent of clonotype sharing between individuals. To increase sequencing depth and limit assay-specific biases, TCR repertoire library preparation and sequencing were carried out by different laboratories using diverse techniques. Per donor, leukapheresis produced somewhere between about 0.94 and 10 billion PBMCs.

Using the deep immunoSEQ assay, multiplex PCR amplified TCR CDR3 regions from genomic DNA. Extracted genomic DNA from each cell subset was spread evenly across all wells of several immunoSEQ 96-well plates, with each plate serving as a replicate. For unsorted PBMC, approximately 300 ng of genomic DNA, equivalent to around 33,000 T cell genomes, went into each replicate PCR. Genomic DNA from unsorted PBMC was sequenced over ten immunoSEQ deep assay plates. The purified libraries were quantified using a Qubit 3.0 fluorometer, sized with a Bioanalyzer 2100, and then quantified again using the KAPA Library Quantification kit. A separate single-read 150-cycle Illumina NextSeq 550 flow cell was used to sequence each immunoSEQ 96-well plate. In the authors' own workflow: Because the immunoSEQ output held only junctional sequences and lacked quality scores, the filtering could not match the filtering applied to full-length reads. Sequences were annotated with PyIR, a Python wrapper for IgBLAST v1.9, using IMGT germline references to assign V/J genes and CDR3. Any read was removed if the V/J assignment was weak (E-value above 1e-6), the CDR3 was missing, or the read contained stop codons, out-of-frame junctions, or ambiguous translated residues. V3J clonotypes were defined as sequences sharing an identical inferred V gene, J gene, and CDR3 amino acid sequence. To compute the percentage overlap between repertoires, the number of shared unique clonotypes was divided by the size of the smaller repertoire. Repertoire richness was assessed with RTK rarefaction, the Chao1 estimator, and Recon v2.1 estimates of unobserved clonotypes. TCRdb holds this immuneACCESS table with in-frame rearrangements only. Some clones are missing; in checked studies, unresolved V genes explain under half, and the rest has no known cause. Clone size and the V and J calls come from that table; the DNA yielded D and trimming. This sample holds about 480,000 clones; 70% to 80% were observed only once. The ten largest clonotypes hold 10% to 15% of the sample.

Points the paper makes about the study in general: Because the study included only a small number of donors, the genetic and exposure-history diversity represented was limited. Sampling was restricted to blood, and TCR repertoires in tissue are likely to differ from TCR repertoires in blood. Pairwise subsampling indicated that sequencing depth was expected to affect the degree of clonotype sharing among donors.

The receptor was derived from a woman in her 40s in good health. Some clones in this sample may be carry-over from other donors' samples. The sequencing sample was made of PBMCs. The chain is assembled from TRBV6-6 and TRBJ1-3, with the D gene not confidently named. The CDR3 region: CAWVYAHPANVAIYF. At the DNA level, the sequence is TGTGCATGGGTGTACGCCCACCCAGCTAACGTCGCCATATATTTT.